The clone carrying this TCR beta chain was detected ten times or more. Antigen: not known. Deletions cut 3 bases from V and 1 base from J, with 12 bases between. There are 15 residues in the CDR3. The germline V gene has CDR1 SEHNR and CDR2 FQNEAQ (reference sequence). The data stem from a study of T cell repertoires in cytomegalovirus infection. Study-level findings and limits: Accumulated public TCR beta family frequency recognized individuals carrying CMV together with the relevant HLA. HLA-C-restricted CMV-specific TCR beta clonotypes were dominant in the ex vivo response.

One entry per CDR3 protein, called by TCRdb with MiXCR from the reads. The table lists over 300,000 distinct CDR3 sequences, about a sixth of them singletons. This receptor was identified in a human donor in good health (CMV status not recorded). Some clones in this sample may be carry-over from other donors' samples. The rearrangement uses TRBV7-9 and TRBJ1-1; weak D call: TRBD1 (6 bases). The specimen was PBMCs. CDR3 residues: CASSLSSQGNTEAFF. CDR3 coding DNA: TGTGCCAGCAGCTTGAGTTCACAGGGGAACACTGAAGCTTTCTTT.